The 5 T cell receptor beta chains in this list originate from one sample, sequenced in a study of esophageal squamous cell carcinoma under preoperative chemotherapy (dated by TCRdb to 2016 to 2019). Library creation used PCR. TCRdb lists the instrument as HiSeq X Ten. TCRdb redid the processing of the public reads, applying fastp at Q25 and MiXCR, and retained in-frame beta chains. Duplicate CDR3 protein sequences are folded into a single record with the most common DNA and genes. In all, the sample holds around 11,000 distinct CDR3 sequences, and over 55% of those were seen once. The ten biggest clones cover over 25% of the sample. The intended sense of this specimen's time point label: after preoperative PTX-NDP chemotherapy. Sampling was performed from a patient given preoperative chemotherapy. Every receptor here comes from a human donor with esophageal squamous cell carcinoma. The donor label of this sample is uncertain.

This chain uses TRBV6-1 with TRBJ1-1, with D possibly TRBD1 on 5 matching bases. The V gene lost 2 bases and the J gene lost 0 bases, with 16 bases spanning the gap. Looked up from germline, CDR1 is MNHNS and CDR2 is SASEGT. This CDR3 is 17 amino acids long. CDR3 DNA sequence: TGTGCCAGCAGTGAATCCGTGGCAGGGACCATGAACACTGAAGCTTTCTTT. It codes for CASSESVAGTMNTEAFF.

Of note for this clonotype: Given the absence of the conserved phenylalanine or tryptophan at the CDR3 end, a read error is likely. No DNA is shown, since the ends of the CDR3 on it are uncertain; the CDR3 is the one TCRdb lists. V is TRBV7-2 and J is TRBJ1-1. The length of the CDR3 is 19 amino acids, counting both ends. Germline CDR1 and CDR2: SGHTA and FQGNSA. CDR3 protein: CASSFGLAGSSYNEQFFGP.

The chain employs TRBV6-1 and TRBJ2-3, with 7 positions matching TRBD2. The J call may be incorrect, as the DNA end agrees better with TRBJ2-7. CDR3 length: 16 amino acids. Germline V gene data show CDR1 as MNHNS and CDR2 as SASEGT. The CDR3 protein is CASSELGGCSKDTQYF. The DNA of the CDR3 is TGTGCCAGCAGTGAATTGGGGGGGTGCTCCAAAGATACGCAGTACTTC.

Only one count was recorded for this clonotype. V usage is TRBV6-5 and J usage is TRBJ2-1; D may match TRBD1 or TRBD2 (5 bases each). The ends were cut back, 2 bases at V and 6 bases at J, with 14 bases in the middle. This CDR3 has 15 residues. Germline-derived CDR1 and CDR2 are MNHEY and SVGAGI. CDR3 coding DNA: TGTGCCAGCAGTTACGTCGGGGCCCTTCGCAATGAGCAGTTCTTC. Residues: CASSYVGALRNEQFF.

V usage is TRBV11-2 and J usage is TRBJ2-1; tentatively, D is TRBD2 (5 bases). The CDR3 sequence is 14 residues long. V lost 3 bases, J lost 3 bases, and 9 bases lay in between. Germline assignment: CDR1 SGHAT and CDR2 FQNNGV. This CDR3 is CASSFASGYNEQFF. In nucleotides, the CDR3 is TGTGCCAGCAGCTTTGCCAGCGGCTACAATGAGCAGTTCTTC.